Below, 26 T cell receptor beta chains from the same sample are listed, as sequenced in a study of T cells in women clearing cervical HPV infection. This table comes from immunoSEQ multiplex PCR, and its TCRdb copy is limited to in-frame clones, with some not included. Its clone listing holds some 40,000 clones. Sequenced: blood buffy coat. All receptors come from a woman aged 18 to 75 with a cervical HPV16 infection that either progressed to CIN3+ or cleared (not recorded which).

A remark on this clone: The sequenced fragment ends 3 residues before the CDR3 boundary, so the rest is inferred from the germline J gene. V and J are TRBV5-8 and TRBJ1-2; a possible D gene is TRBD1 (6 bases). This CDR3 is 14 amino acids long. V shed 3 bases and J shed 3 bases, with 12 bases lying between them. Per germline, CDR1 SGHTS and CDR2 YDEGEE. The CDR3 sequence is CASSWEQGDYGYTF. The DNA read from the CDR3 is TGTGCCAGCAGCTGGGAACAGGGAGACTATGGC.

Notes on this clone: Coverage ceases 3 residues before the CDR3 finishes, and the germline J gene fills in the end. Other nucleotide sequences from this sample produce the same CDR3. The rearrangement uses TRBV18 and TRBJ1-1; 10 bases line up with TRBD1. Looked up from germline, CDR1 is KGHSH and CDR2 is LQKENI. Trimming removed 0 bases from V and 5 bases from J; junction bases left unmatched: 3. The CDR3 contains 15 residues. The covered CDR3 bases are TGTGCCAGCTCACCACCCGGACAGGGGGGTACTGAA. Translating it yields CASSPPGQGGTE. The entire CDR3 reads CASSPPGQGGTEAFF.

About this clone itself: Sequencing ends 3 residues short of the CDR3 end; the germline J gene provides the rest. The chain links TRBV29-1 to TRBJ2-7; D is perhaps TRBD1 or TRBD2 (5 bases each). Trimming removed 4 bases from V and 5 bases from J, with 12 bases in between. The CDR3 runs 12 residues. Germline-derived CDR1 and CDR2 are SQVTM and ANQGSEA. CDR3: CSVGGADNEQYF. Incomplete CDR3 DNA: TGCAGCGTTGGAGGGGCGGATAACGAG.

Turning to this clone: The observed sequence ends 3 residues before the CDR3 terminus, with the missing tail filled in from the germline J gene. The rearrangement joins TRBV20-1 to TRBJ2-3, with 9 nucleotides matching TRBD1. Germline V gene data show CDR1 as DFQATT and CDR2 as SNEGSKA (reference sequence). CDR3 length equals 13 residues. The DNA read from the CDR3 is TGCAGTGGTCCGGGACAGGGTCGAGAGACG. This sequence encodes CSGPGQGRET. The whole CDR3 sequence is CSGPGQGRETQYF.

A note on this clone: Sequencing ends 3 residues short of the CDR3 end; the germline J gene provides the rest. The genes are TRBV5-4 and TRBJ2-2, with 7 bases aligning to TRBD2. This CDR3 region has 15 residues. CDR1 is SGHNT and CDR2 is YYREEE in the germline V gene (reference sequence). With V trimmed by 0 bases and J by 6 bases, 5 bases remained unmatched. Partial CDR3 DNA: TGTGCCAGCAGCTTGGGAGGCGGGAGCGCCGGGGAG. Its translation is CASSLGGGSAGE. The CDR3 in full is CASSLGGGSAGELFF.

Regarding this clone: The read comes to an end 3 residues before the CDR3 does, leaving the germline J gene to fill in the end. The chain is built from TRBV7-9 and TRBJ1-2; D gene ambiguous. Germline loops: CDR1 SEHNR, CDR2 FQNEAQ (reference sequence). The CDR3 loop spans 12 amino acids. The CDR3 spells CASSDTAYDYTF. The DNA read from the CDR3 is TGTGCCAGCAGCGACACAGCCTACGAC.

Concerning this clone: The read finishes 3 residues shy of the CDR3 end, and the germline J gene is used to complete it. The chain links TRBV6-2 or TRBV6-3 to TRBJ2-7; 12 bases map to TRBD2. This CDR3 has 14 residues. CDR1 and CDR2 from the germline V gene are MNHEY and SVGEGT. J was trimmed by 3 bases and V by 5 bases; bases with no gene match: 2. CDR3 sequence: CASSPSGRGYEQYF. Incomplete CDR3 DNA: TGTGCCAGCAGTCCTAGCGGGAGGGGCTACGAG.

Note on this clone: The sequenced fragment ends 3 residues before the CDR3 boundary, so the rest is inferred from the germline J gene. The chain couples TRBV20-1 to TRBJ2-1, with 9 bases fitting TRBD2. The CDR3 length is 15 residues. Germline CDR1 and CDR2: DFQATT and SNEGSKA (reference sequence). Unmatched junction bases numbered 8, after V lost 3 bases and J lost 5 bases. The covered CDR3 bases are TGCAGTGCTAGGCTCCTAGCGGGAACCCACAATGAG. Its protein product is CSARLLAGTHNE. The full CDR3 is CSARLLAGTHNEQFF.

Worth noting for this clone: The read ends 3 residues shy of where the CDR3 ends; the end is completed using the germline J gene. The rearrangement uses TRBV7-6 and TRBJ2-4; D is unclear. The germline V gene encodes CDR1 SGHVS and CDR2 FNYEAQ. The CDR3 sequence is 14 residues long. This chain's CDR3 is CASSLKHGNYGQYF. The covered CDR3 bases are TGTGCCAGCAGCTTAAAACACGGCAACTATGGT.

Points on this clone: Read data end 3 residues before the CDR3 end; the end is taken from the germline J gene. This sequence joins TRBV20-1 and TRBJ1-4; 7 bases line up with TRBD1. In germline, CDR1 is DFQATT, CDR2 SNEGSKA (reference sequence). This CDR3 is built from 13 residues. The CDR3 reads CSAPGQDNSPLFF. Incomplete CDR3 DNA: TGCAGTGCTCCCGGACAGGATAATTCACCA.

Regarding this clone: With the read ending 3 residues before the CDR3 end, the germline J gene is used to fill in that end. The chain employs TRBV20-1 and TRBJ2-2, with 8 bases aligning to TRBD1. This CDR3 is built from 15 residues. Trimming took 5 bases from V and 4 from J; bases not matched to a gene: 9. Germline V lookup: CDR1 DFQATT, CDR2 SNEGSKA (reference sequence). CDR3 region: CSALETGASTGELFF. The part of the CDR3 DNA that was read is TGCAGTGCTCTTGAGACAGGGGCGAGCACCGGGGAG.

CDR3 DNA (partial): TGTGCCAGCAGTGGTTCCGGGGGGAATGAAAAG. It translates to CASSGSGGNEK. The complete CDR3 protein is CASSGSGGNEKLFF. This rearrangement joins TRBV2 to TRBJ2-2; the match to TRBD2 covers 7 bases. The read comes to an end 3 residues before the CDR3 does, leaving the germline J gene to fill in the end. The CDR3 has 14 amino acids. In germline, CDR1 is SNHLY, CDR2 FYNNEI.

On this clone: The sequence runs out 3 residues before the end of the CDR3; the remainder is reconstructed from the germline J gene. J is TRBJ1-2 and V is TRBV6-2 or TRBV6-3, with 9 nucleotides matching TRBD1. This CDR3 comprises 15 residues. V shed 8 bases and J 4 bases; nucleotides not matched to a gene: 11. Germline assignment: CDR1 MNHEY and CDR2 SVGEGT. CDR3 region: CASGPVGQGGYGYTF. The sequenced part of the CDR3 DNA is TGTGCCAGCGGTCCCGTGGGACAGGGAGGCTATGGC.

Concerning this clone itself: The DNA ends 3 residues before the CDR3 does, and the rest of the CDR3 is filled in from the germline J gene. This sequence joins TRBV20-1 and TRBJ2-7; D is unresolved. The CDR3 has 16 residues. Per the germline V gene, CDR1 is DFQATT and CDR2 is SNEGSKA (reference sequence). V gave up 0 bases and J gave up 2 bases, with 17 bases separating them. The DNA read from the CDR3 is TGCAGTGCTAGAGATTCCCTAAACTTAGTCACCTACGAG. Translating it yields CSARDSLNLVTYE. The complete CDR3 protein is CSARDSLNLVTYEQYF.

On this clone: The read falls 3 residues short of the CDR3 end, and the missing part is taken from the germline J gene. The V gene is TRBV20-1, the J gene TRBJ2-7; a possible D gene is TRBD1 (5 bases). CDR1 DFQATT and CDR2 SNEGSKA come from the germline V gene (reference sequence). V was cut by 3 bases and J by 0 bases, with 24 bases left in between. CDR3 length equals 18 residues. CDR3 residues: CSASINFQGGISSYEQYF. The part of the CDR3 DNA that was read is TGCAGTGCTAGTATCAATTTTCAGGGCGGAATAAGCTCCTACGAG.

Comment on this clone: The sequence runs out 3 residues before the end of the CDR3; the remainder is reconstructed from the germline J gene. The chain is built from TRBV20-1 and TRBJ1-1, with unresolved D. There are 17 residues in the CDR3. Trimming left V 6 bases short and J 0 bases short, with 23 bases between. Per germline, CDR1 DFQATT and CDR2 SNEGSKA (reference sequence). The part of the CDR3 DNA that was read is TGCAGTGCCCCCTTCCCGCGGCTTATACCCCTGAACACTGAA. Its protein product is CSAPFPRLIPLNTE. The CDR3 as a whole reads CSAPFPRLIPLNTEAFF.

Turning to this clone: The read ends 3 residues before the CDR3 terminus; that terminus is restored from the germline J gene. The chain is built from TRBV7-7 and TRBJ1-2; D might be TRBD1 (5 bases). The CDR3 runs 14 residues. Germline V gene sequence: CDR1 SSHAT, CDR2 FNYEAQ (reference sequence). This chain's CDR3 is CASGGGLPTDTYTF. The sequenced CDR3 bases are TGTGCTAGCGGGGGGGGACTTCCCACAGATACC.

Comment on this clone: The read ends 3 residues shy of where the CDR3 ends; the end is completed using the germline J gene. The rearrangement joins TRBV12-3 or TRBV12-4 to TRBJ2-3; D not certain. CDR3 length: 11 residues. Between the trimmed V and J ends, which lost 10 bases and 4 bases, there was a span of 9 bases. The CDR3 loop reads CATMRADTQYF. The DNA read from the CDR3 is TGTGCCACCATGCGAGCAGATACG.

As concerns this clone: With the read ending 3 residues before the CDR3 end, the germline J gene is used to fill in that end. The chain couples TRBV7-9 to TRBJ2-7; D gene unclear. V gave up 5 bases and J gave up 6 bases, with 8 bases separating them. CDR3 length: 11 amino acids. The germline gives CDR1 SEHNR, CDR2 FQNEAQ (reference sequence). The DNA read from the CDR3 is TGTGCCAGCAGCCGGTACTCCGAG. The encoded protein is CASSRYSE. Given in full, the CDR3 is CASSRYSEQYF.

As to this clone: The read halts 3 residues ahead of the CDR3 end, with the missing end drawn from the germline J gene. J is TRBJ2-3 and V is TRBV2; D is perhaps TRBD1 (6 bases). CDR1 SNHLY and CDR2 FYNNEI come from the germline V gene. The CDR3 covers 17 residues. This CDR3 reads CASSSGTPRAGNQPQYF. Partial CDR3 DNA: TGTGCCAGCAGCTCCGGGACACCCAGGGCGGGCAATCAGCCG.

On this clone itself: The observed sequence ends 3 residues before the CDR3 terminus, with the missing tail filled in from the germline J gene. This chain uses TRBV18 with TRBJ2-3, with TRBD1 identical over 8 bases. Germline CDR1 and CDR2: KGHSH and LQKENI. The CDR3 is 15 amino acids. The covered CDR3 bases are TGTGCCAGCTCACCTAATCAGGGGGCTTCGGAGACG. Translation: CASSPNQGASET. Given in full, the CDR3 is CASSPNQGASETQYF.

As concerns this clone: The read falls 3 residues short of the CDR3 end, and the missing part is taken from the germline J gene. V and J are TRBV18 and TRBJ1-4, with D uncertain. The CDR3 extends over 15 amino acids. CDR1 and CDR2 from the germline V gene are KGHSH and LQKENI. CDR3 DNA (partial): TGTGCCAGCTCACCGGCCGGGGTCCATAATTCACCA. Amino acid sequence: CASSPAGVHNSP. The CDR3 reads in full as CASSPAGVHNSPLFF.

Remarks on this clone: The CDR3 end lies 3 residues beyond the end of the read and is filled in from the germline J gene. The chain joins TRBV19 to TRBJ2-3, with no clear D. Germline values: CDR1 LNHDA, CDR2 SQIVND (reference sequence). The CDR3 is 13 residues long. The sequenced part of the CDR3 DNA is TGTGCCAGTAGTAAAGCGTACCAAGAGACG. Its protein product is CASSKAYQET. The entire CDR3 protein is CASSKAYQETQYF. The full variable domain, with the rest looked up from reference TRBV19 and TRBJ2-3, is DGGITQSPKYLFRKEGQNVTLSCEQNLNHDAMYWYRQDPGQGLRLIYYSQIVNDFQKGDIAEGYSVSREKKESFPLTVTSAQKNPTAFYLCASSKAYQETQYFGPGTRLTVL.

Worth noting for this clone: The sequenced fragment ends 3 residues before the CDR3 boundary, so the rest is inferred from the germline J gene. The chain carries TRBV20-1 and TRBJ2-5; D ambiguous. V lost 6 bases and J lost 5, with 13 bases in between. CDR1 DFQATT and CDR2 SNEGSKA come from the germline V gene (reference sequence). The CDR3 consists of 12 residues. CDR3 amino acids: CSAPNNGETQYF. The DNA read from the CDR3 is TGCAGTGCCCCCAACAACGGGGAGACC.

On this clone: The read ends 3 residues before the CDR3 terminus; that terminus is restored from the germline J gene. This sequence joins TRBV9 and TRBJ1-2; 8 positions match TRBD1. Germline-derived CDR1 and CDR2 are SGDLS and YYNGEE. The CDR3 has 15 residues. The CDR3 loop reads CASSVATDRAQGYTF. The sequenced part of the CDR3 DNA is TGTGCCAGCAGCGTAGCCACGGACAGGGCTCAGGGC.

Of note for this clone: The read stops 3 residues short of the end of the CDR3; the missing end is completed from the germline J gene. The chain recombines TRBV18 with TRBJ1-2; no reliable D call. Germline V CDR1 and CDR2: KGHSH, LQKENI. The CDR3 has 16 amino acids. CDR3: CASSPLSAGSTDTYTF. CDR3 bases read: TGTGCCAGCTCACCCCTGTCCGCGGGGAGCACAGATACC.